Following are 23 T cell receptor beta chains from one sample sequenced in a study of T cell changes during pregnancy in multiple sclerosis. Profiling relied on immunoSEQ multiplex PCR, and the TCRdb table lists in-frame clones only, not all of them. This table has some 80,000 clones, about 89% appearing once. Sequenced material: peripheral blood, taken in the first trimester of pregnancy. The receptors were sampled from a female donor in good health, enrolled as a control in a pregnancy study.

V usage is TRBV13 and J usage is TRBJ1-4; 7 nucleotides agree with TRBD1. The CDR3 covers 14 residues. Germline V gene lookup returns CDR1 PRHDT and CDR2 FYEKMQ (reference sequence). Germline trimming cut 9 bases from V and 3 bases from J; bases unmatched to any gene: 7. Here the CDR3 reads CASNRGKANEKLFF. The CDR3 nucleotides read TGTGCCAGTAACAGGGGAAAAGCTAATGAAAAACTGTTTTTT.

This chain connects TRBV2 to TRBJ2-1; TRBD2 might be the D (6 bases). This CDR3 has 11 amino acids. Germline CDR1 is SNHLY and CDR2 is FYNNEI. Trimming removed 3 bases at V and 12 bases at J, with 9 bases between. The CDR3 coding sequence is TGTGCCAGCAGTGATTTGGGGGGGCAGTTCTTC. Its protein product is CASSDLGGQFF.

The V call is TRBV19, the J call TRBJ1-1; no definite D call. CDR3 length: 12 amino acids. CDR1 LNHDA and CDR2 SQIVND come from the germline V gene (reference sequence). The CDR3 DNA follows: TGTGCAACTTTGGCAGGGAACACTGAAGCTTTCTTT. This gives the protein CATLAGNTEAFF.

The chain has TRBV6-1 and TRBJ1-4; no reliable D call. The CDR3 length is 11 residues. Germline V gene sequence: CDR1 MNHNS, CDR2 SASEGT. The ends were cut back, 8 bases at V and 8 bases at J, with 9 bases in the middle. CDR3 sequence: CASGRREKLFF. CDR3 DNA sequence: TGTGCCAGCGGACGGAGGGAAAAACTGTTTTTT.

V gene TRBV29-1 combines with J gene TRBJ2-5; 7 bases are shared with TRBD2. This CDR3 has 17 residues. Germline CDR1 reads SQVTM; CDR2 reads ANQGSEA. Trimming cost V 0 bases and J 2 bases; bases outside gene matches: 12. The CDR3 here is CSVEDWEKRGIQETQYF. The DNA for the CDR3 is TGCAGCGTTGAAGATTGGGAAAAGCGGGGCATACAAGAGACCCAGTACTTC.

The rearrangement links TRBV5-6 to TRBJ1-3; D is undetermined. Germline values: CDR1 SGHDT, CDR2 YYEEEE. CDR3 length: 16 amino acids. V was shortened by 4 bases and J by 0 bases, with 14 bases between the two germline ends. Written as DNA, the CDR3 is TGTGCCAGCAGCCTTCCCAGTCCATCCTCTGGAAACACCATATATTTT. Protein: CASSLPSPSSGNTIYF.

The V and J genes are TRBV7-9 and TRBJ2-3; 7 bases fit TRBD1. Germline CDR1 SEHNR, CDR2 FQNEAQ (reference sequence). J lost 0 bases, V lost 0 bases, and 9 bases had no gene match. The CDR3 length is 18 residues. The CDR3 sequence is CASSLAYRTGFSTDTQYF. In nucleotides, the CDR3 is TGTGCCAGCAGCTTAGCCTATAGGACAGGATTTAGCACAGATACGCAGTATTTT.

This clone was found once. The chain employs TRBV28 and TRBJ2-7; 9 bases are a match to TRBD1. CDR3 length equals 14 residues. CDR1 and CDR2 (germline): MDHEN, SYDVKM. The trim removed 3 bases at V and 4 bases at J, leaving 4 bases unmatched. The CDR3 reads CASSLWTGAYEQYF. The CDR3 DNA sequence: TGTGCCAGCAGTTTGTGGACAGGGGCATACGAGCAGTACTTC. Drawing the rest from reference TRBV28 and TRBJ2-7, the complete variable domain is DVKVTQSSRYLVKRTGEKVFLECVQDMDHENMFWYRQDPGLGLRLIYFSYDVKMKEKGDIPEGYSVSREKKERFSLILESASTNQTSMYLCASSLWTGAYEQYFGPGTRLTVT.

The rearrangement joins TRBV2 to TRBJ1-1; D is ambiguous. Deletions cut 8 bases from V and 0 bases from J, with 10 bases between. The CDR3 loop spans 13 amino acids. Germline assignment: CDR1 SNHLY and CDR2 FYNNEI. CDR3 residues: CASEAELNTEAFF. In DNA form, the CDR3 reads TGTGCCAGCGAGGCAGAGCTGAACACTGAAGCTTTCTTT.

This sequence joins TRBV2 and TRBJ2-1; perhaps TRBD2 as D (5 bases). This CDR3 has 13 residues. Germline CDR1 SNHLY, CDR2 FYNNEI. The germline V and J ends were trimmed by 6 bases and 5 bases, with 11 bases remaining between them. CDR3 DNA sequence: TGTGCCAGCAGAGGATGGACTCACAATGAGCAGTTCTTC. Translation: CASRGWTHNEQFF.

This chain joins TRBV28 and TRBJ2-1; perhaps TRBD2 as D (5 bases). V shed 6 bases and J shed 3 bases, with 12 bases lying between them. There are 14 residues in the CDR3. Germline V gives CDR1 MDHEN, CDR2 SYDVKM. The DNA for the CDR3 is TGTGCCAGCAGACCCCCACGGGGCTACAATGAGCAGTTCTTC. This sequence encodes CASRPPRGYNEQFF.

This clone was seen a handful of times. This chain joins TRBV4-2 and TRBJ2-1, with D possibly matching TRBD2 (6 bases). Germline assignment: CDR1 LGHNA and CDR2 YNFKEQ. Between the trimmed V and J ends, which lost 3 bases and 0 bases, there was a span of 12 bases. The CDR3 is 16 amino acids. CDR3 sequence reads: CASSHEAGSSYNEQFF. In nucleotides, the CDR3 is TGTGCCAGCAGCCACGAAGCGGGTAGCTCCTACAATGAGCAGTTCTTC.

This CDR3 is CASSLIGGAYNEQFF. The CDR3 nucleotides read TGTGCCAGCAGTTTGATAGGGGGCGCATACAATGAGCAGTTCTTC. This chain uses TRBV27 with TRBJ2-1, with 7 bases lining up with TRBD1. CDR1 is MNHEY and CDR2 is SMNVEV in the germline V gene (reference sequence). V lost 3 bases and J lost 4; bases outside the gene matches: 6. CDR3 length equals 15 residues.

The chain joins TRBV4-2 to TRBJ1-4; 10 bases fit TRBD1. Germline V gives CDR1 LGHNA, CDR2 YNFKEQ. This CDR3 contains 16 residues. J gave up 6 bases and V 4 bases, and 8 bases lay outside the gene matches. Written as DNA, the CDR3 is TGTGCCAGCAGCCCTGCCACCGGGACAGGGGATGAAAAACTGTTTTTT. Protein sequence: CASSPATGTGDEKLFF.

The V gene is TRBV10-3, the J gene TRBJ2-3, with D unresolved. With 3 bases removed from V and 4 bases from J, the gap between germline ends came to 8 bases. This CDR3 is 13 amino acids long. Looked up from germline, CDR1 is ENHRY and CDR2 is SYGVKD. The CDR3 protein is CAISEVHSDTQYF. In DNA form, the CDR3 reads TGTGCCATCAGTGAAGTTCACTCAGATACGCAGTATTTT.

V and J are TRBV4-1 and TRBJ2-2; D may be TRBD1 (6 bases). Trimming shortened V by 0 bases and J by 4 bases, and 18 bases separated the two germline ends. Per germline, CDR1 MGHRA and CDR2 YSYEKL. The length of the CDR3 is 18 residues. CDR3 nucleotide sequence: TGCGCCAGCAGCCAAGATGCCCAGGACAGTCATACCACCGGGGAGCTGTTTTTT. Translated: CASSQDAQDSHTTGELFF.

The CDR3 coding sequence is TGTGCCAGCATGGGGGACAGCCTTAATGAAAAACTGTTTTTT. This translates into CASMGDSLNEKLFF. The chain has TRBV2 and TRBJ1-4; 7 bases are shared with TRBD1. In germline, CDR1 is SNHLY, CDR2 FYNNEI. The V gene end was trimmed by 7 bases and the J gene end by 4 bases; junction bases not matched to a gene: 6. This CDR3 has 14 amino acids.

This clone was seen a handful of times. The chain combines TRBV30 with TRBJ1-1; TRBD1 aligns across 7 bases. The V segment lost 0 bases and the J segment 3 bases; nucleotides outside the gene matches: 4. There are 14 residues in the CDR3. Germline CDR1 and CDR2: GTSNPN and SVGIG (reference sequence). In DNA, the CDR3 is TGTGCCTGGAGTGTGGGGCAGGGGGACACTGAAGCTTTCTTT. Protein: CAWSVGQGDTEAFF.

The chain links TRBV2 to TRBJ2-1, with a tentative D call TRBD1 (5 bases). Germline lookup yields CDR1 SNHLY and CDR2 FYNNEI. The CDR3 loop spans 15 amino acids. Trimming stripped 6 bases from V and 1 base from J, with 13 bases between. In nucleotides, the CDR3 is TGTGCCAGCAGGGATAATGGGGCTTCCTACAATGAGCAGTTCTTC. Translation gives CASRDNGASYNEQFF.

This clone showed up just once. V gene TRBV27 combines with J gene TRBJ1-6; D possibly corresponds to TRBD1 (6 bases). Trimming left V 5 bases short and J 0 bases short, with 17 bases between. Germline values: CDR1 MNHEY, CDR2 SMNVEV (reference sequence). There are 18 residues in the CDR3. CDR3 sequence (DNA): TGTGCCAGCAGTCTTCGGGGGGGGCCCTACTCCTATAATTCACCCCTCCACTTT. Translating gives CASSLRGGPYSYNSPLHF.

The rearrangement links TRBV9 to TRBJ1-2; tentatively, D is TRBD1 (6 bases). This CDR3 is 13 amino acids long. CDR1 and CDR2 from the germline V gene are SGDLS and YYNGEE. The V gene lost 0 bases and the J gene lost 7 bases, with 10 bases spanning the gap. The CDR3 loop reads CASSVVVRGGYTF. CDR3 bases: TGTGCCAGCAGCGTAGTAGTCAGGGGTGGCTACACCTTC.

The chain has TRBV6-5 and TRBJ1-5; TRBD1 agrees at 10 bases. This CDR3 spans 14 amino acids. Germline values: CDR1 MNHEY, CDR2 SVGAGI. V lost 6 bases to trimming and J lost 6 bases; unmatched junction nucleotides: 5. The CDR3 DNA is TGTGCCAGCAGGGGGACAGGGGCCATTCAGCCCCAGCATTTT. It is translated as CASRGTGAIQPQHF.

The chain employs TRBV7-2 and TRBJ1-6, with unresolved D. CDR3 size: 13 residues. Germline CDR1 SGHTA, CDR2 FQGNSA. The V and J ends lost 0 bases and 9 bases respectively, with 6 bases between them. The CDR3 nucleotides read TGTGCCAGCAGCTTAGCGGCTTCTTCACCCCTCCACTTT. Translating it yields CASSLAASSPLHF.